These 18 T cell receptor beta chains came from one sample sequenced in a study of shared clonotypes between healthy human individuals. The data were produced by immunoSEQ multiplex PCR, yet TCRdb's version contains in-frame clones alone and is incomplete. The top ten clones hold less than 15% of a sample with around 430,000 clones, around 79% of them seen once. Sequenced: PBMCs. These receptors were obtained from a middle-aged woman in good health. Some clones in this sample may be carry-over from other donors' samples.

V gene TRBV14 combines with J gene TRBJ1-1, with 7 bases lining up with TRBD1. The CDR3 is 15 amino acids. Germline CDR1 and CDR2: SGHDN and FVKESK. Trimming removed 0 bases from V and 11 bases from J; junction bases left unmatched: 12. This CDR3 reads CASSQDRQGLRKAFF. The CDR3 DNA follows: TGTGCCAGCAGCCAAGATCGACAGGGTCTCCGAAAGGCTTTCTTT.

This chain joins TRBV19 and TRBJ1-5; D gene unclear. V was trimmed by 5 bases and J by 5 bases, leaving 7 bases between them. CDR3 size: 12 residues. Germline V CDR1 and CDR2: LNHDA, SQIVND (reference sequence). The CDR3 sequence: CASSQWDQPQHF. CDR3 DNA sequence: TGTGCCAGTAGTCAATGGGATCAGCCCCAGCATTTT.

This clone has just one count. The chain has TRBV6-4 and TRBJ2-5; the D gene is possibly TRBD1 (6 bases). This CDR3 is 13 amino acids long. Germline V gives CDR1 MRHNA, CDR2 SNTAGT. The V end lost 0 bases, the J end lost 7 bases, and 9 bases lay between the germline ends. The CDR3 region is CASSDSQGGTQYF. As DNA, the CDR3 is TGTGCCAGCAGTGACTCACAGGGTGGGACCCAGTACTTC.

There are a few counts of this clone. The chain has TRBV2 and TRBJ1-5; no firm D call. Germline V gives CDR1 SNHLY, CDR2 FYNNEI. V was pared by 3 bases and J by 0 bases, with 6 bases between. The CDR3 extends over 14 amino acids. The CDR3 region is CASSEPVSNQPQHF. The CDR3 nucleotides read TGTGCCAGCAGTGAGCCGGTTAGCAATCAGCCCCAGCATTTT.

Worth noting for this clone: Other nucleotide sequences in the sample specify the same CDR3. The chain recombines TRBV19 with TRBJ2-3; D may correspond to TRBD1 or TRBD2 (6 bases each). The CDR3 contains 11 residues. Germline V lookup: CDR1 LNHDA, CDR2 SQIVND (reference sequence). V lost 9 bases and J 6 bases, leaving 10 bases between the germline ends. The CDR3 DNA sequence: TGTGCCAGCCGGAGGGGGGATACGCAGTATTTT. It translates to CASRRGDTQYF. Complete variable domain (other parts from reference TRBV19 and TRBJ2-3): DGGITQSPKYLFRKEGQNVTLSCEQNLNHDAMYWYRQDPGQGLRLIYYSQIVNDFQKGDIAEGYSVSREKKESFPLTVTSAQKNPTAFYLCASRRGDTQYFGPGTRLTVL.

This clone was detected only a few times. The rearrangement joins TRBV27 to TRBJ1-2; 7 bases fit TRBD1. This CDR3 has 15 amino acids. Unmatched junction bases numbered 10, after V lost 2 bases and J lost 7 bases. Germline V gives CDR1 MNHEY, CDR2 SMNVEV (reference sequence). CDR3 amino acids: CASSLTGEGSGGYTF. CDR3 DNA: TGTGCCAGCAGTTTAACAGGGGAGGGATCGGGTGGCTACACCTTC.

The chain has TRBV21-1 and TRBJ1-2. TRBV21-1 is deemed a pseudogene. The CDR3 length is 16 residues. CDR3 sequence reads: CASSKGAGNWDYGYTF. DNA for the CDR3: TGTGCCAGCAGCAAAGGGGCGGGGAACTGGGACTATGGCTACACCTTC.

This rearrangement joins TRBV6-6 to TRBJ1-4, with 11 bases matching TRBD1. CDR1 is MNHNY and CDR2 is SVGAGI in the germline V gene (reference sequence). After removal of 5 bases from V and 8 bases from J, the junction contained 4 bases not matched to a gene. This CDR3 spans 14 amino acids. The CDR3 nucleotides read TGTGCCAGCAGTATGGGACAGGGGGGCGAAAAACTGTTTTTT. Residues: CASSMGQGGEKLFF.

This chain links TRBV7-9 with TRBJ2-3; perhaps TRBD1 as D (6 bases). This CDR3 spans 15 amino acids. V was shortened by 5 bases and J by 4 bases, with 16 bases between the two germline ends. Germline V CDR1 and CDR2: SEHNR, FQNEAQ (reference sequence). The CDR3 loop reads CASSKQGIIPDTQYF. The CDR3 DNA reads TGTGCCAGCAGCAAACAGGGAATCATCCCAGATACGCAGTATTTT.

The V gene is TRBV6-5, the J gene TRBJ2-7; a weak D match, TRBD2 (6 bases). Germline-derived CDR1 and CDR2 are MNHEY and SVGAGI. Trimming pared 0 bases from V and 1 base from J, leaving 10 bases between. CDR3 length: 15 residues. The CDR3, as DNA: TGTGCCAGCAGTTACTCGGAGGGAGGATCCTACGAGCAGTACTTC. Translated, it gives CASSYSEGGSYEQYF.

The CDR3 loop is CASSDSLWGNEQFF. CDR3 sequence (DNA): TGTGCCAGCAGTGATAGTCTGTGGGGGAATGAGCAGTTCTTC. V is TRBV25-1 and J is TRBJ2-1; D might be TRBD1 or TRBD2, each matching 5 bases. V was cut by 3 bases and J by 7 bases, with 13 bases left in between. There are 14 residues in the CDR3. CDR1 is MGHDK, CDR2 SYGVNS, per germline. Full variable domain (outside the CDR3, taken from reference TRBV25-1 and TRBJ2-1): EADIYQTPRYLVIGTGKKITLECSQTMGHDKMYWYQQDPGMELHLIHYSYGVNSTEKGDLSSESTVSRIRTEHFPLTLESARPSHTSQYLCASSDSLWGNEQFFGPGTRLTVL.

This rearrangement joins TRBV18 to TRBJ2-1, with a possible D match to TRBD2 (5 bases). Germline CDR1 is KGHSH and CDR2 is LQKENI. The CDR3 contains 14 residues. Deletions cut 5 bases from V and 5 bases from J, with 13 bases between. The CDR3 DNA follows: TGTGCCAGCTCATCCGCACTAGTACACAATGAGCAGTTCTTC. Residues: CASSSALVHNEQFF. Supplemented by reference TRBV18 and TRBJ2-1, the full variable domain reads NAGVMQNPRHLVRRRGQEARLRCSPMKGHSHVYWYRQLPEEGLKFMVYLQKENIIDESGMPKERFSAEFPKEGPSILRIQQVVRGDSAAYFCASSSALVHNEQFFGPGTRLTVL.

This chain uses TRBV28 with TRBJ2-7, with TRBD1 matching 7 bases. CDR1 MDHEN and CDR2 SYDVKM come from the germline V gene. The CDR3 is made up of 14 amino acids. V lost 8 bases to trimming and J lost 1 base; unmatched junction nucleotides: 8. CDR3 sequence: CASEGTARSYEQYF. CDR3 DNA sequence: TGTGCCAGCGAAGGGACAGCTCGTTCCTACGAGCAGTACTTC.

The V gene is TRBV9, the J gene TRBJ1-4; 12 bases map to TRBD1. The CDR3 length is 20 residues. V trimming: 0 bases; J trimming: 2 bases; junction bases outside the gene matches: 11. Germline assignment: CDR1 SGDLS and CDR2 YYNGEE. CDR3 DNA: TGTGCCAGCAGCGTAGCGGGGGGGACAGGGGGCGAAGGCACTAATGAAAAACTGTTTTTT. This sequence encodes CASSVAGGTGGEGTNEKLFF.

The chain uses TRBV9 and TRBJ2-1, with 8 positions matching TRBD2. The germline V gene has CDR1 SGDLS and CDR2 YYNGEE. The CDR3 loop spans 15 amino acids. V gave up 2 bases and J gave up 7 bases; unmatched junction bases: 8. This CDR3 is CASSVDGRDKNEQFF. The CDR3 DNA follows: TGTGCCAGCAGCGTTGACGGGAGGGATAAGAATGAGCAGTTCTTC.

DNA of the CDR3: TGTGCCAGCAGTGAGGAGGCCCTGGAGCCCCAGCATTTT. It specifies CASSEEALEPQHF. The rearrangement links TRBV2 to TRBJ1-5; D remains unclear. CDR3 length: 13 amino acids. V was pared by 3 bases and J by 8 bases, with 11 bases between. Germline V gene lookup returns CDR1 SNHLY and CDR2 FYNNEI. Variable domain in full (rest from reference TRBV2 and TRBJ1-5): EPEVTQTPSHQVTQMGQEVILRCVPISNHLYFYWYRQILGQKVEFLVSFYNNEISEKSEIFDDQFSVERPDGSNFTLKIRSTKLEDSAMYFCASSEEALEPQHFGDGTRLSIL.

The rearrangement links TRBV5-1 to TRBJ2-7, with a possible D match to TRBD1 (6 bases). The V gene's germline CDR1 is SGHRS and CDR2 YFSETQ. The CDR3 consists of 13 residues. The V gene lost 2 bases and the J gene lost 5 bases, with 11 bases spanning the gap. The CDR3 sequence: CASSFTGSNEQYF. The CDR3 DNA is TGCGCCAGCAGCTTTACAGGGTCCAACGAGCAGTACTTC. Variable domain in full (rest from reference TRBV5-1 and TRBJ2-7): KAGVTQTPRYLIKTRGQQVTLSCSPISGHRSVSWYQQTPGQGLQFLFEYFSETQRNKGNFPGRFSGRQFSNSRSEMNVSTLELGDSALYLCASSFTGSNEQYFGPGTRLTVT.

The V gene is TRBV18, the J gene TRBJ1-1; 8 bases fit TRBD1. This CDR3 comprises 12 residues. Germline V gives CDR1 KGHSH, CDR2 LQKENI. Trimming cost V 3 bases and J 10 bases; bases outside gene matches: 4. CDR3 residues: CASSPPTGVAFF. The CDR3 nucleotides are TGTGCCAGCTCACCCCCGACAGGGGTAGCTTTCTTT.